In its sample, the clone carrying this TCR beta chain was seen a few times. TCRdb re-called the 5' RACE reads through MiXCR, storing one row per CDR3 protein. The repertoire holds 41,000 or so distinct CDR3 sequences, about 5% seen once, with about 10% in the top ten. The CDR3 length is 18 residues. Germline V gene lookup returns CDR1 MNHEY and CDR2 SVGEGT. The trim removed 5 bases at V and 3 bases at J, leaving 13 bases unmatched. This entry is derived from a study of T cells of healthy individuals. The receptor's source is a human donor in good health. The rearrangement links TRBV6-2 or TRBV6-3 to TRBJ2-5; 12 bases fit TRBD2. The CDR3 nucleotides read TGTGCCAGCAGTCAACATCGCCTCAGGACTAGCGGGAAAGAGACCCAGTACTTC. It is translated as CASSQHRLRTSGKETQYF.